Shown below are 4 T cell receptor beta chains from a single sample sequenced in a study of T-cell memory formation after mild COVID-19. TCRdb reprocessed the 5' RACE reads with MiXCR, giving one entry per CDR3 protein. The sample holds under 550,000 distinct CDR3 sequences, more than 15% seen once. The sample taken for sequencing was PBMCs or a T cell subset sorted from them (not recorded which). The receptors originated from a man aged 18 to 29 who had mild COVID-19 (a few samples of this study predate the infection). Cell type and time point are not known.

This clonotype was seen a handful of times. This rearrangement joins TRBV5-1 to TRBJ1-1; 9 nucleotides align to TRBD1. CDR1 and CDR2 from the germline V gene are SGHRS and YFSETQ. Trimming at V came to 3 bases and at J to 12 bases, leaving 9 bases not matched to a gene. This CDR3 is 13 amino acids long. The chain's CDR3 is CASSSPGQGVPFF. The CDR3 DNA reads TGCGCCAGCAGCTCACCGGGACAGGGTGTACCTTTCTTT.

This clonotype was counted ten times or more. The rearrangement links TRBV7-6 to TRBJ2-7; maybe TRBD1 (6 bases). The CDR3 contains 12 residues. V was shortened by 4 bases and J by 4 bases, with 8 bases between the two germline ends. Looked up from germline, CDR1 is SGHVS and CDR2 is FNYEAQ. In DNA, the CDR3 is TGTGCCAGCAGCTCGACAGGTTACGAGCAGTACTTC. Amino acid sequence: CASSSTGYEQYF.

This chain uses TRBV4-3 with TRBJ2-1, with D perhaps TRBD1 or TRBD2 (5 bases each). Trimming stripped 4 bases from V and 6 bases from J, with 16 bases between. The CDR3 has 15 amino acids. Germline V gene data show CDR1 as LGHNA and CDR2 as YSLEER. CDR3 in DNA: TGCGCCAGCAGCCGCCCGGGACCCGGCGGCAATGAGCAGTTCTTC. Residues: CASSRPGPGGNEQFF.

This clonotype was counted a few times. The rearrangement joins TRBV7-6 to TRBJ2-1, with 8 bases identical to TRBD2. V was pared by 7 bases and J by 7 bases, with 9 bases of the junction left unmatched. The CDR3 has 14 amino acids. Looked up from germline, CDR1 is SGHVS and CDR2 is FNYEAQ. The CDR3: CASKSGGPLNEQFF. For the CDR3, the DNA is TGTGCCAGCAAGAGCGGGGGCCCCTTAAATGAGCAGTTCTTC. Together with reference TRBV7-6 and TRBJ2-1, the CDR3 gives the full variable domain: GAGVSQSPRYKVTKRGQDVALRCDPISGHVSLYWYRQALGQGPEFLTYFNYEAQQDKSGLPNDRFSAERPEGSISTLTIQRTEQRDSAMYRCASKSGGPLNEQFFGPGTRLTVL.